This T cell receptor beta chain was captured by sequencing in a study of T-cell memory formation after mild COVID-19. Broader study findings: The finding that pre-infection memory included some responding clones suggested that cross-reactive memory joined.

The CDR3 runs 17 residues. Germline-derived CDR1 and CDR2 are DFQATT and SNEGSKA (reference sequence). V gave up 6 bases and J gave up 5 bases; unmatched junction bases: 14. TCRdb passed the 5' RACE reads through MiXCR, listing each CDR3 protein once. The sample records some 120,000 distinct CDR3 sequences, over 15% being singletons. Comment on this clonotype: The target antigen is unknown.

The source of this sequence is a man between 18 and 29 years old who had mild COVID-19 (a few samples of this study predate the infection). Cell type and time point are not known. The chain carries TRBV20-1 and TRBJ2-2, with 11 nucleotides matching TRBD1. Sequenced input: PBMCs or a T cell subset sorted from them (not recorded which). The CDR3 loop reads CSANGQGASPGTGELFF. The CDR3 bases are TGCAGTGCCAATGGACAGGGGGCTAGCCCGGGGACCGGGGAGCTGTTTTTT.